Listed here are 13 T cell receptor beta chains from one sample, sequenced in a study of blood T cells in healthy people across ages. Combining a sample-barcoded 5' primer with a J-beta primer mix, a second PCR ran for about 7 to 11 cycles. From the 5' RACE reads, TCRdb called clonotypes with MiXCR, one entry per CDR3 protein. The sample has 700,000 to 950,000 distinct CDR3 sequences, roughly 60% seen once. Sequencing input: blood. The receptor set was obtained from a man aged 30 to 39 in good health.

The genes are TRBV20-1 and TRBJ2-5; tentative D call: TRBD2 (6 bases). Trimming took 1 base from V and 5 from J, leaving 17 bases between them. Germline assignment: CDR1 DFQATT and CDR2 SNEGSKA (reference sequence). This CDR3 has 15 amino acids. The CDR3 spells CSARGGGAGVETQYF. CDR3 coding DNA: TGCAGTGCTAGAGGTGGCGGGGCGGGCGTGGAGACCCAGTACTTC.

This sequence joins TRBV12-3 or TRBV12-4 and TRBJ1-5, with D possibly TRBD1 on 5 matching bases. This CDR3 spans 17 amino acids. V dropped 5 bases and J dropped 6 bases, with 23 bases sitting between them. The CDR3, as DNA: TGTGCCAGCAGTCTCCACTCCGGGACGTTTAGAGGTCAGCCCCAGCATTTT. Protein sequence: CASSLHSGTFRGQPQHF.

This clonotype was seen ten or more times. The rearrangement joins TRBV20-1 to TRBJ2-7, with D unresolved. The germline V and J ends were trimmed by 3 bases and 0 bases, with 9 bases remaining between them. CDR1 and CDR2 from the germline V gene are DFQATT and SNEGSKA (reference sequence). This CDR3 is built from 13 residues. The CDR3 DNA follows: TGCAGTGCTAGTCCCGGTTTCTCCTACGAGCAGTACTTC. It encodes CSASPGFSYEQYF.

A remark on this clonotype: Possible read error: a much larger clone is one base away. The V call is TRBV7-2, the J call TRBJ2-5, with TRBD1 as a possible D gene (5 bases). The V gene's germline CDR1 is SGHTA and CDR2 FQGNSA. CDR3 size: 13 residues. V was shortened by 1 base and J by 13 bases, with 16 bases between the two germline ends. The CDR3 reads CASSLDRSYERYF. Here the CDR3 DNA reads TGTGCCAGCAGCTTAGACAGGTCCTACGAGCGGTACTTC.

This clonotype was recorded a few times. This chain uses TRBV28 with TRBJ2-3; no reliable D call. Germline V CDR1 and CDR2: MDHEN, SYDVKM. The CDR3 sequence is 12 residues long. The V gene lost 4 bases and the J gene lost 8 bases, with 10 bases spanning the gap. This CDR3 is CASSSSLVTQYF. The CDR3 DNA sequence: TGTGCCAGCAGTTCCTCCTTGGTTACGCAGTATTTT.

The chain couples TRBV3-1 to TRBJ2-1; D may be TRBD2 (6 bases). Trimming removed 3 bases from V and 3 bases from J, with 9 bases in between. The CDR3 has 14 residues. Germline V gene sequence: CDR1 LGHDT, CDR2 YNNKEL (reference sequence). CDR3 coding DNA: TGTGCCAGCAGCCATGGGGGAGGCTACAATGAGCAGTTCTTC. Its protein is CASSHGGGYNEQFF.

V usage is TRBV6-2 or TRBV6-3 and J usage is TRBJ2-4, with no clear D. The V end was cut by 2 bases, the J end by 0 bases, with 8 bases between. This CDR3 has 15 residues. CDR1 MNHEY and CDR2 SVGEGT come from the germline V gene. CDR3: CASSYDGLAKNIQYF. CDR3 DNA sequence: TGTGCCAGCAGTTACGATGGCTTAGCCAAAAACATTCAGTACTTC.

The chain uses TRBV7-3 and TRBJ2-3; D remains unclear. Germline values: CDR1 SGHTA, CDR2 FQGTGA. Between the trimmed V and J ends, which lost 4 bases and 2 bases, there was a span of 13 bases. The CDR3 is made up of 15 amino acids. DNA for the CDR3: TGTGCCAGCAGCTATGGTTACGGATTCACAGATACGCAGTATTTT. Protein sequence: CASSYGYGFTDTQYF. Supplemented by reference TRBV7-3 and TRBJ2-3, the full variable domain reads GAGVSQTPSNKVTEKGKYVELRCDPISGHTALYWYRQSLGQGPEFLIYFQGTGAADDSGLPNDRFFAVRPEGSVSTLKIQRTERGDSAVYLCASSYGYGFTDTQYFGPGTRLTVL.

This clonotype was found once. The J gene is TRBJ2-1, the V gene TRBV5-1; a possible D gene is TRBD2 (5 bases). V was trimmed by 1 base and J by 0 bases, leaving 11 bases between them. CDR1 is SGHRS, CDR2 YFSETQ, per germline. The CDR3 extends over 16 amino acids. CDR3 nucleotides: TGCGCCAGCAGCTTGTCCACGGGGAGCTCCTACAATGAGCAGTTCTTC. Encoded protein: CASSLSTGSSYNEQFF.

The table lists this clonotype with a few counts. The rearrangement joins TRBV7-2 to TRBJ2-5, with TRBD2 matching 15 bases. The end of the DNA is better explained by TRBJ2-7, so the J call may be wrong. The CDR3 is 18 residues long. Per the germline V gene, CDR1 is SGHTA and CDR2 is FQGNSA. Here the CDR3 DNA reads TGTGCCAGCAGCCGCACCGGAGGACTAGCGGGGGGGTACTACGAGCAGTACTTC. Its translation: CASSRTGGLAGGYYEQYF.

The chain carries TRBV27 and TRBJ1-5, with D possibly being TRBD1 (6 bases). This CDR3 region has 15 residues. The germline V gene encodes CDR1 MNHEY and CDR2 SMNVEV (reference sequence). Trimming took off 2 bases at V and 3 bases at J, with 11 bases between the two ends. This CDR3 reads CASSLAGDHNQPQHF. The CDR3 DNA follows: TGTGCCAGCAGTTTAGCAGGGGACCACAATCAGCCCCAGCATTTT.

This clonotype showed up just once. CDR3 coding DNA: TGCGCCAGCAGCCAAGGTGGCGACAGGGGCTACGAGCAGTACTTC. Translated: CASSQGGDRGYEQYF. The genes are TRBV4-3 and TRBJ2-7, with TRBD1 matching over 8 bases. The CDR3 is made up of 15 amino acids. Trimming took 1 base from V and 3 from J; bases not matched to a gene: 5. Germline-derived CDR1 and CDR2 are LGHNA and YSLEER.

The rearrangement joins TRBV25-1 to TRBJ1-2; D not certain. CDR1 is MGHDK, CDR2 SYGVNS, per germline. This CDR3 spans 15 amino acids. With 2 bases removed from V and 2 bases from J, the gap between germline ends came to 12 bases. The DNA of the CDR3 is TGTGCCAGCAGTGAAGGCGTCGTCGCAAACTATGGCTACACCTTC. This codes for CASSEGVVANYGYTF.